Sequencing of this TCR beta chain was carried out in a study of T cells in Graves' hyperthyroidism and ophthalmopathy. Diagnosis rested on symptoms, serum thyroxine and TRAb, thyroid ultrasound, and orbital computed tomography. Germline CDR1 and CDR2: SNHLY and FYNNEI. V dropped 7 bases and J dropped 4; count of bases not matched to a gene: 10. The length of the CDR3 is 15 residues. This clonotype appeared a few times. Amplification of TCR beta CDR3 regions used RNA as the template. The TCR CDR3 first-round RT-PCR relied on the HTBI primer set. TCRdb re-called the multiplex PCR reads with MiXCR, one entry per CDR3 protein. Among approximately 350,000 distinct CDR3 sequences, 13% to 15% were seen once, and the ten largest hold about 21%.

The V and J genes are TRBV2 and TRBJ1-3; TRBD1 agrees at 7 bases. Source material: blood. The source is a woman aged 60-70 years with Graves' ophthalmopathy. The CDR3: CASTDRASFGNTIYF. The CDR3 nucleotides read TGTGCCAGCACAGACAGGGCATCATTCGGAAACACCATATATTTT.